This T cell receptor beta chain was observed in a study of response to subunit inactivated influenza vaccine. The CDR3 is 14 amino acids. Germline V gene data show CDR1 as DFQATT and CDR2 as SNEGSKA (reference sequence). V was pared by 6 bases and J by 8 bases, with 11 bases of the junction left unmatched. TCRdb recomputed calls from the RT-PCR reads with MiXCR, one row per CDR3 protein. The sample consists of about 170,000 distinct CDR3 sequences, less than 15% of them appearing once. These data also featured in a second study, about T cells expressing NK-cell markers. That source reports: 5'RACE template switching with UMIs generated TCR beta cDNA. Sorted CD3+CD56+NKG2C+, CD3+CD56+NKG2C- and CD3+CD56-NKG2C+ T cells supplied TCR beta repertoires. With respect to HCMV, most of the eight sequenced donors were seropositive, and one was seronegative. Whether expanded NKG2C-expressing T cell clones recognize HCMV is unknown.

The chain employs TRBV20-1 and TRBJ1-4, with 8 bases fitting TRBD1. The receptor was derived from a man between 50 and 59 years old who received an inactivated influenza vaccine. The sample was CD8+ T cells sorted from PBMCs, taken 12 days after vaccination. The CDR3 DNA is TGCAGTGCCCCCACTACAGGGGGTTACGAAAAACTGTTTTTT. Amino acid sequence: CSAPTTGGYEKLFF.